Listed here are 17 T cell receptor beta chains from one sample, sequenced in a study of shared clonotypes between healthy human individuals. Assay used: immunoSEQ multiplex PCR; TCRdb lists only in-frame clones, some missing. The repertoire consists of 500,000 or so clones, with 95% to 96% occurring once and the leading ten covering around 0.066%. The sample was naive CD4+ T cells sorted from blood. Noted subset: CD45RA+ positively selected. All receptors derive from a woman aged 25-40 years in good health.

The chain employs TRBV30 and TRBJ2-7; the D is unclear. Germline CDR1 reads GTSNPN; CDR2 reads SVGIG (reference sequence). V lost 0 bases and J 3 bases, leaving 9 bases between the germline ends. The CDR3 sequence is 13 residues long. CDR3: CAWSVPVRYEQYF. Here the CDR3 DNA reads TGTGCCTGGAGTGTACCAGTGCGCTACGAGCAGTACTTC. Supplemented by reference TRBV30 and TRBJ2-7, the full variable domain reads SQTIHQWPATLVQPVGSPLSLECTVEGTSNPNLYWYRQAAGRGLQLLFYSVGIGQISSEVPQNLSASRPQDRQFILSSKKLLLSDSGFYLCAWSVPVRYEQYFGPGTRLTVT.

V and J are TRBV21-1 and TRBJ2-7; no check of the table's D call, TRBD2, against the DNA was made. TRBV21-1 constitutes a pseudogene. This CDR3 region has 15 residues. CDR3 DNA sequence: TGTGCCAGCAGGCTAGCGGCAGCCCACTCCTACGAGCAGTACTTC. It encodes CASRLAAAHSYEQYF.

The chain is built from TRBV27 and TRBJ2-7; the D call may be TRBD1 or TRBD2 (7 bases each). This CDR3 contains 16 residues. Germline V lookup: CDR1 MNHEY, CDR2 SMNVEV (reference sequence). Trimming pared 6 bases from V and 3 bases from J, leaving 21 bases between. CDR3 in amino acids: CASRRTRQGGDYEQYF. CDR3 DNA sequence: TGTGCCAGCAGACGGACCAGACAGGGAGGGGACTACGAGCAGTACTTC.

The chain uses TRBV28 and TRBJ1-5, with 7 positions matching TRBD1. Germline loops: CDR1 MDHEN, CDR2 SYDVKM. CDR3 length equals 17 residues. V shed 1 base and J 5 bases; nucleotides not matched to a gene: 11. For the CDR3, the DNA is TGTGCCAGCAGTTTATACACACACGACAGGGTGGATCAGCCCCAGCATTTT. Translation gives CASSLYTHDRVDQPQHF. Looking up the rest from reference TRBV28 and TRBJ1-5 gives the full variable domain: DVKVTQSSRYLVKRTGEKVFLECVQDMDHENMFWYRQDPGLGLRLIYFSYDVKMKEKGDIPEGYSVSREKKERFSLILESASTNQTSMYLCASSLYTHDRVDQPQHFGDGTRLSIL.

V gene TRBV19 combines with J gene TRBJ1-1; 8 bases align to TRBD1. With 7 bases clipped from V and 7 bases from J, the junction kept 11 bases outside the gene matches. The CDR3 spans 14 residues. In germline, CDR1 is LNHDA, CDR2 SQIVND (reference sequence). The DNA of the CDR3 is TGTGCCAGTACCCGACAGGGGATGGGTAATGAAGCTTTCTTT. Residues: CASTRQGMGNEAFF. Full variable domain (missing parts from reference TRBV19 and TRBJ1-1): DGGITQSPKYLFRKEGQNVTLSCEQNLNHDAMYWYRQDPGQGLRLIYYSQIVNDFQKGDIAEGYSVSREKKESFPLTVTSAQKNPTAFYLCASTRQGMGNEAFFGQGTRLTVV.

The J gene is TRBJ2-1, the V gene TRBV30; 12 bases are a match to TRBD2. V shed 3 bases, J shed 4 bases, and the junction held 4 bases outside the gene matches. CDR1 and CDR2 (germline): GTSNPN, SVGIG (reference sequence). The CDR3 is made up of 15 amino acids. DNA of the CDR3: TGTGCCTGGAGGATAGGACTAGCGGGGTACAATGAGCAGTTCTTC. Protein product: CAWRIGLAGYNEQFF.

The V gene is TRBV18, the J gene TRBJ2-3, with 8 bases that match TRBD1. V shed 1 base and J 1 base; nucleotides not matched to a gene: 13. The CDR3 runs 19 residues. Germline V gene data show CDR1 as KGHSH and CDR2 as LQKENI. CDR3 amino acids: CASSPLKLDRAGGTDTQYF. The CDR3 DNA reads TGTGCCAGCTCACCACTAAAATTGGACAGGGCGGGTGGCACAGATACGCAGTATTTT.

The sample holds one count of this clone. This sequence joins TRBV6-1 and TRBJ2-7; TRBD1 or TRBD2 may be the D gene (5 bases each). V lost 0 bases to trimming and J lost 3 bases, with 9 bases between them. Germline CDR1 and CDR2: MNHNS and SASEGT. This CDR3 region has 14 residues. The CDR3 DNA is TGTGCCAGCAGTGAAGCCGGGACCAGCTACGAGCAGTACTTC. Translation gives CASSEAGTSYEQYF.

The gene calls are TRBV29-1 and TRBJ2-3; D not certain. This CDR3 contains 13 residues. Germline V gene sequence: CDR1 SQVTM, CDR2 ANQGSEA. V lost 7 bases, J lost 5 bases, and 16 bases lay in between. In DNA form, the CDR3 reads TGCAGCGGCCTATCCGGGCGCAGAGATACGCAGTATTTT. Its protein product is CSGLSGRRDTQYF.

The chain couples TRBV6-4 to TRBJ2-1, with 12 bases fitting TRBD2. J gave up 9 bases and V 2 bases, and 8 bases lay outside the gene matches. Germline V CDR1 and CDR2: MRHNA, SNTAGT. This CDR3 is 16 amino acids long. CDR3: CASSDTKTSGRSEQFF. The CDR3, as DNA: TGTGCCAGCAGTGACACGAAAACTAGCGGGAGGAGTGAGCAGTTCTTC.

V and J are TRBV5-5 and TRBJ2-7; TRBD1 aligns across 9 bases. Per germline, CDR1 SGHKS and CDR2 YYEKEE (reference sequence). This CDR3 region has 15 residues. The V and J ends lost 2 bases and 2 bases, in that order; junction bases with no gene match: 5. In DNA form, the CDR3 reads TGTGCCAGCAGCTTAGTGGGACAGGGTCCCTACGAGCAGTACTTC. Amino acids: CASSLVGQGPYEQYF.

The V gene is TRBV2, the J gene TRBJ2-3, with unresolved D. CDR1 and CDR2 (germline): SNHLY, FYNNEI. This CDR3 contains 11 residues. Deletions cut 8 bases from V and 4 bases from J, with 7 bases between. CDR3 in DNA: TGTGCCAGCTCTGGAGCAGATACGCAGTATTTT. It codes for CASSGADTQYF.

The chain links TRBV6-5 to TRBJ2-1; TRBD2 agrees at 9 bases. V dropped 6 bases and J dropped 4; count of bases not matched to a gene: 7. The CDR3 extends over 15 amino acids. CDR1 and CDR2 from the germline V gene are MNHEY and SVGAGI. CDR3 in amino acids: CASSPSGKRYNEQFF. Written as DNA, the CDR3 is TGTGCCAGCAGCCCTAGCGGGAAAAGGTACAATGAGCAGTTCTTC.

The chain uses TRBV19 and TRBJ1-5; unclear D gene. Germline V lookup: CDR1 LNHDA, CDR2 SQIVND (reference sequence). Trimming pared 2 bases from V and 0 bases from J, leaving 8 bases between. The CDR3 consists of 15 residues. CDR3 residues: CASSIMADSNQPQHF. The DNA of the CDR3 is TGTGCCAGTAGTATAATGGCAGATAGCAATCAGCCCCAGCATTTT.

The V call is TRBV27, the J call TRBJ2-1; no definite D call. CDR3 size: 12 residues. V was trimmed by 5 bases and J by 7 bases, leaving 9 bases between them. Germline lookup yields CDR1 MNHEY and CDR2 SMNVEV (reference sequence). Here the CDR3 reads CASSTLGNEQFF. CDR3 nucleotides: TGTGCCAGCAGTACCTTGGGGAATGAGCAGTTCTTC.

V is TRBV10-3 and J is TRBJ2-1; 8 bases map to TRBD2. Germline CDR1 is ENHRY and CDR2 is SYGVKD. The ends lost 6 bases at V and 7 bases at J; junction bases unmatched: 8. CDR3 length: 14 amino acids. The CDR3, as DNA: TGTGCCATCAGGGACGAACTAGCGGTAAATGAGCAGTTCTTC. It translates to CAIRDELAVNEQFF.

The DNA for the CDR3 is TGTGCCAGCAGGCTAACAGAACAAGCTAACTATGGCTACACCTTC. It is translated as CASRLTEQANYGYTF. The J gene is TRBJ1-2, the V gene TRBV6-6; no clear D. Germline V gene data show CDR1 as MNHNY and CDR2 as SVGAGI (reference sequence). V lost 6 bases and J 0 bases, leaving 14 bases between the germline ends. This CDR3 contains 15 residues.